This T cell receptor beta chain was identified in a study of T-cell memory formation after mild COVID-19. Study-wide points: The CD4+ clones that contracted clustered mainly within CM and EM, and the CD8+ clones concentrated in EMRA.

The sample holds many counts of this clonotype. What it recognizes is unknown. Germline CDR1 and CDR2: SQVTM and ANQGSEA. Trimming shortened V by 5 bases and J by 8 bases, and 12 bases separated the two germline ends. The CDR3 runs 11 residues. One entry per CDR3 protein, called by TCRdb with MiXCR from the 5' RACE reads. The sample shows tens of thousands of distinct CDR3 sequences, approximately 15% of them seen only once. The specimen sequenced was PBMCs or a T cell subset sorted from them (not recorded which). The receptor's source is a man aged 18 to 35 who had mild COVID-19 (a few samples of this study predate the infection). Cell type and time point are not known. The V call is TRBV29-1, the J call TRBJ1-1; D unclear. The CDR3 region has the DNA TGCAGCGTTTCCTTAACCGGGGAAGCTTTCTTT. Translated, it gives CSVSLTGEAFF. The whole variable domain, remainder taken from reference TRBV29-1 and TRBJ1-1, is SAVISQKPSRDICQRGTSLTIQCQVDSQVTMMFWYRQQPGQSLTLIATANQGSEATYESGFVIDKFPISRPNLTFSTLTVSNMSPEDSSIYLCSVSLTGEAFFGQGTRLTVV.